One sample yielded the 2 T cell receptor beta chains listed below, sequenced in a study of blood T cell dynamics during melanoma immunotherapy. The table came from immunoSEQ multiplex PCR; TCRdb's copy has only in-frame clones and leaves some out. The sample lists 10,000 to 15,000 clones; about 86% were seen once. Time point specified: pre-treatment baseline. The sample here was blood, taken from a patient treated with checkpoint blockade. Source of these receptors: a human donor with melanoma.

This chain links TRBV6-1 with TRBJ1-5, with 8 bases that match TRBD1. The ends lost 1 base at V and 1 base at J; junction bases unmatched: 9. Per germline, CDR1 MNHNS and CDR2 SASEGT. This CDR3 spans 18 amino acids. This chain's CDR3 is CASSEGAGGFMSNQPQHF. The CDR3 DNA sequence: TGTGCCAGCAGTGAAGGGGCAGGGGGCTTTATGAGCAATCAGCCCCAGCATTTT.

The sample holds one count of this clone. The chain couples TRBV28 to TRBJ1-5; the D is unclear. Per germline, CDR1 MDHEN and CDR2 SYDVKM. The CDR3 is 16 residues long. Trimming stripped 5 bases from V and 0 bases from J, with 14 bases between. The CDR3 DNA follows: TGTGCCAGCAGTCTAGACCAGATAAATAGCAATCAGCCCCAGCATTTT. This codes for CASSLDQINSNQPQHF.